This passage covers 17 T cell receptor beta chains from one sample sequenced in a study of T cell responses to AZD1222 COVID-19 vaccine (dated by TCRdb to the early 2020s). Explained via the paper, the time point label denotes: about 28 days (+/-7) after the second vaccine dose. Receptors were amplified or captured by the immunoSEQ multiplex PCR assay. As stored in TCRdb, this immuneACCESS dataset retains in-frame rearrangements with V and J assigned. A fraction of the clones does not appear; measured against another copy, unresolved V genes explain less than half of the discrepancy, and the remainder lacks a known reason. The sample has just over 90,000 clones on record, around 87% of them singletons. Under 3% of the sample goes to the ten largest clones. Sequences were derived from peripheral blood, sampled 28 days after the second AZD1222 dose. These receptors were taken from an adult who received the AZD1222 COVID-19 vaccine.

The chain couples TRBV7-2 to TRBJ1-1; 7 positions agree with TRBD1. Germline lookup yields CDR1 SGHTA and CDR2 FQGNSA. V lost 5 bases and J lost 3; bases outside the gene matches: 9. The CDR3 sequence is 15 residues long. CDR3 protein: CASSPTGRTYTEAFF. The CDR3 DNA reads TGTGCCAGCAGCCCGACAGGGCGGACCTACACTGAAGCTTTCTTT.

CDR3 nucleotide sequence: TGCGCCAGCAGCCTCGACAGGGGGGGAACTAATGAAAAACTGTTTTTT. Residues: CASSLDRGGTNEKLFF. The V and J genes are TRBV4-1 and TRBJ1-4, with 9 nucleotides matching TRBD1. The CDR3 covers 16 residues. V shed 4 bases and J 1 base; nucleotides not matched to a gene: 4. Germline CDR1 MGHRA, CDR2 YSYEKL.

This clone was recorded once. The chain carries TRBV19 and TRBJ2-7; D ambiguous. The CDR3 spans 16 residues. The germline V gene has CDR1 LNHDA and CDR2 SQIVND (reference sequence). The V gene lost 4 bases and the J gene lost 0 bases, with 16 bases spanning the gap. The CDR3 DNA reads TGTGCCAGTAGTAGGAGTGGCGGCGATTTCTCCTACGAGCAGTACTTC. Translated: CASSRSGGDFSYEQYF.

The chain couples TRBV7-6 to TRBJ2-7; 9 bases match TRBD1. Unmatched junction bases numbered 7, after V lost 5 bases and J lost 5 bases. Germline-derived CDR1 and CDR2 are SGHVS and FNYEAQ. CDR3 length: 14 residues. As DNA, the CDR3 is TGTGCCAGCAGCCGCCCGGGACAGGGCAACGAGCAGTACTTC. Its translation: CASSRPGQGNEQYF.

V usage is TRBV12-3 or TRBV12-4 and J usage is TRBJ1-6, with no clear D. This CDR3 region has 13 residues. The V and J ends lost 3 bases and 10 bases respectively, with 10 bases between them. The CDR3 region is CASSFLGRSPLHF. The CDR3 region has the DNA TGTGCCAGCAGTTTTTTGGGTAGGTCACCCCTCCACTTT.

This sequence joins TRBV2 and TRBJ1-6; D is perhaps TRBD1 (6 bases). CDR1 SNHLY and CDR2 FYNNEI come from the germline V gene. The CDR3 consists of 13 residues. V was trimmed by 6 bases and J by 7 bases, leaving 10 bases between them. The CDR3 loop reads CASRQGVNSPLHF. CDR3 nucleotide sequence: TGTGCCAGCAGACAGGGAGTCAATTCACCCCTCCACTTT.

The genes are TRBV5-1 and TRBJ2-7; 10 bases agree with TRBD2. The germline CDR1 and CDR2 sequences are SGHRS and YFSETQ. The CDR3 spans 15 residues. V was pared by 0 bases and J by 5 bases, with 5 bases of the junction left unmatched. CDR3 bases: TGCGCCAGCAGCTTGGGGGGACTAGCGCTCAACGAGCAGTACTTC. It yields the protein CASSLGGLALNEQYF.

V gene TRBV12-5 combines with J gene TRBJ1-2; D uncertain. V lost 1 base, J lost 0 bases, and 12 bases lay in between. Germline CDR1 reads LGHNT; CDR2 reads FRNRAP. The CDR3 consists of 16 residues. CDR3 amino acids: CASGLGGVRSNYGYTF. The CDR3 DNA is TGTGCTAGTGGTTTGGGCGGCGTCAGATCTAACTATGGCTACACCTTC.

This chain connects TRBV10-1 to TRBJ2-7; 9 positions match TRBD1. The CDR3 is 13 amino acids. Unmatched junction bases numbered 3, after V lost 2 bases and J lost 7 bases. Germline V gives CDR1 WNHNN, CDR2 SYGVQD (reference sequence). The CDR3 loop is CASSEGTGKEQYF. CDR3 bases: TGCGCCAGCAGTGAGGGGACAGGGAAAGAGCAGTACTTC.

The chain couples TRBV29-1 to TRBJ1-1; D unclear. Germline CDR1 and CDR2: SQVTM and ANQGSEA. V lost 6 bases to trimming and J lost 5 bases, with 13 bases between them. This CDR3 comprises 12 residues. CDR3 DNA sequence: TGCAGCGTGGGCGGACTGGGGACTGAAGCTTTCTTT. It codes for CSVGGLGTEAFF.

The CDR3 region is CASSPRDREYNEQFF. CDR3 DNA: TGTGCCAGCAGCCCTCGGGACAGGGAATACAATGAGCAGTTCTTC. The V gene is TRBV13, the J gene TRBJ2-1, with 9 bases that match TRBD1. Trimming took 5 bases from V and 4 from J; bases not matched to a gene: 6. The CDR3 is 15 amino acids. Looked up from germline, CDR1 is PRHDT and CDR2 is FYEKMQ (reference sequence).

The chain combines TRBV4-3 with TRBJ2-7, with 8 positions matching TRBD1. The CDR3 is 16 amino acids. Germline V lookup: CDR1 LGHNA, CDR2 YSLEER. Unmatched junction bases numbered 8, after V lost 2 bases and J lost 2 bases. CDR3 nucleotides: TGCGCCAGCAGCCAACACTCCGGGACAGGTCCCTACGAGCAGTACTTC. It specifies CASSQHSGTGPYEQYF.

The chain carries TRBV10-3 and TRBJ1-1; D not resolved. The length of the CDR3 is 13 residues. Germline lookup yields CDR1 ENHRY and CDR2 SYGVKD. Trimming shortened V by 3 bases and J by 4 bases, and 9 bases separated the two germline ends. The CDR3: CAISDDRVTEAFF. The DNA of the CDR3 is TGTGCCATCAGTGACGATAGGGTCACTGAAGCTTTCTTT.

This chain connects TRBV5-1 to TRBJ2-1; 11 bases map to TRBD2. The germline CDR1 and CDR2 sequences are SGHRS and YFSETQ. The CDR3 is 16 residues long. V was clipped by 0 bases and J by 4 bases; unmatched bases: 3. The CDR3 region is CASSLAGTSGYNEQFF. The CDR3 region has the DNA TGCGCCAGCAGCTTGGCGGGGACTAGCGGTTACAATGAGCAGTTCTTC.

This chain connects TRBV18 to TRBJ2-4, with D perhaps matching TRBD1 (6 bases). Trimming took off 3 bases at V and 7 bases at J, with 13 bases between the two ends. Germline V gene data show CDR1 as KGHSH and CDR2 as LQKENI. CDR3 length: 14 residues. The CDR3 DNA reads as TGTGCCAGCTCACCTTACAGGGATTCGAACATTCAGTACTTC. Translating gives CASSPYRDSNIQYF.

This clone was recorded only once. The chain has TRBV7-8 and TRBJ2-2, with 11 bases identical to TRBD2. The CDR3 extends over 15 amino acids. The V gene's germline CDR1 is SGHVS and CDR2 FQNEAQ. The ends lost 6 bases at V and 1 base at J; junction bases unmatched: 1. The CDR3 protein is CASRGTSGNTGELFF. The CDR3 nucleotides are TGTGCCAGCAGGGGGACTAGCGGGAACACCGGGGAGCTGTTTTTT.

The rearrangement links TRBV6-5 to TRBJ2-5, with 7 bases that match TRBD2. There are 15 residues in the CDR3. CDR1 and CDR2 from the germline V gene are MNHEY and SVGAGI. V trimming: 1 base; J trimming: 1 base; junction bases outside the gene matches: 3. As DNA, the CDR3 is TGTGCCAGCAGTTACTTCGGGGGGACCCAAGAGACCCAGTACTTC. Translating gives CASSYFGGTQETQYF.